One and the same sample provided the 20 T cell receptor beta chains below, sequenced in a study of T cells after yellow fever vaccination. TCRdb passed the 5' RACE reads through MiXCR, listing each CDR3 protein once. The profile shows 250,000 or so distinct CDR3 sequences, over 3% of them singletons. Sequences were derived from PBMCs, sampled 15 days after the yellow fever booster vaccination. Every receptor here comes from a man aged 18 to 29 who received the YFV17D yellow fever vaccine.

This clonotype was picked up many times. This chain uses TRBV19 with TRBJ1-1, with 7 positions matching TRBD1. The CDR3 covers 12 residues. V was pared by 3 bases and J by 8 bases, with 3 bases of the junction left unmatched. The germline V gene has CDR1 LNHDA and CDR2 SQIVND (reference sequence). CDR3 residues: CASSIRGQEAFF. The CDR3 nucleotides are TGTGCCAGTAGTATCAGGGGACAGGAAGCTTTCTTT. The full variable domain, with the rest looked up from reference TRBV19 and TRBJ1-1, is DGGITQSPKYLFRKEGQNVTLSCEQNLNHDAMYWYRQDPGQGLRLIYYSQIVNDFQKGDIAEGYSVSREKKESFPLTVTSAQKNPTAFYLCASSIRGQEAFFGQGTRLTVV.

This clonotype has only a few counts. In DNA form, the CDR3 reads TGTGCCAGTAGTAGGGGCGGGGGAGACAATGAGCAGTTCTTC. Protein product: CASSRGGGDNEQFF. This chain links TRBV19 with TRBJ2-1; 7 bases align to TRBD2. The CDR3 runs to 14 residues. J gave up 5 bases and V 4 bases, and 5 bases lay outside the gene matches. Germline-derived CDR1 and CDR2 are LNHDA and SQIVND (reference sequence). Combining the CDR3 with reference TRBV19 and TRBJ2-1 gives the whole variable domain DGGITQSPKYLFRKEGQNVTLSCEQNLNHDAMYWYRQDPGQGLRLIYYSQIVNDFQKGDIAEGYSVSREKKESFPLTVTSAQKNPTAFYLCASSRGGGDNEQFFGPGTRLTVL.

The chain links TRBV7-2 to TRBJ1-5, with TRBD1 as a possible D gene (6 bases). CDR1 and CDR2 from the germline V gene are SGHTA and FQGNSA. V lost 7 bases and J lost 6, with 19 bases in between. This CDR3 comprises 15 residues. CDR3 sequence (DNA): TGTGCCAGCACCGTAGACGCGAGGGGGGTTCAGCCCCAGCATTTT. Translated: CASTVDARGVQPQHF.

This clonotype was detected ten times or more. The V gene is TRBV5-5, the J gene TRBJ1-5; D not resolved. The CDR3 sequence is 14 residues long. V lost 2 bases, J lost 1 base, and 7 bases lay in between. Germline loops: CDR1 SGHKS, CDR2 YYEKEE (reference sequence). The CDR3 bases are TGTGCCAGCAGCTTTTTAGAGAGCAATCAGCCCCAGCATTTT. Translated: CASSFLESNQPQHF.

This clonotype was detected many times. The chain links TRBV7-2 to TRBJ1-2; a possible D gene is TRBD1 (5 bases). The CDR3 sequence is 15 residues long. CDR1 and CDR2 from the germline V gene are SGHTA and FQGNSA. V was shortened by 2 bases and J by 8 bases, with 18 bases between the two germline ends. The CDR3 coding sequence is TGTGCCAGCAGCTTATACCGGGGCTTTTCGGCCGGCTACACCTTC. It translates to CASSLYRGFSAGYTF.

This clonotype was seen repeatedly, ten times or more. The genes are TRBV29-1 and TRBJ1-1; no clear D. The CDR3 covers 10 residues. Germline V gene sequence: CDR1 SQVTM, CDR2 ANQGSEA. V was shortened by 0 bases and J by 6 bases, with 2 bases between the two germline ends. Here the CDR3 DNA reads TGCAGCGTTGAAGAGGCTGAAGCTTTCTTT. This codes for CSVEEAEAFF.

The sample holds a few counts of this clonotype. This could be a read error, since a much larger clone is one nucleotide away. V and J are TRBV7-9 and TRBJ2-7, with a tentative D call TRBD1 (5 bases). Trimming left V 4 bases short and J 3 bases short, with 10 bases between. Looked up from germline, CDR1 is SEHNR and CDR2 is FQNEAQ (reference sequence). The CDR3 sequence is 13 residues long. The CDR3 DNA follows: TGTGCCAGCAGCTATCCAACAGGCTACGAGCAGTACGTC. The encoded protein is CASSYPTGYEQYV.

This clonotype was counted ten times or more. The rearrangement uses TRBV5-4 and TRBJ1-6, with TRBD1 matching 7 bases. This CDR3 is 14 amino acids long. In germline, CDR1 is SGHNT, CDR2 YYREEE (reference sequence). J lost 9 bases, V lost 4 bases, and 7 bases had no gene match. The CDR3 protein is CASSPDRVRSPLHF. For the CDR3, the DNA is TGTGCCAGCAGCCCCGACAGGGTTCGTTCACCCCTCCACTTT.

This clonotype occurred many times. This chain uses TRBV5-1 with TRBJ1-1, with 12 bases matching TRBD1. Germline lookup yields CDR1 SGHRS and CDR2 YFSETQ. V shed 4 bases, J shed 8 bases, and the junction held 6 bases outside the gene matches. The CDR3 covers 14 residues. The CDR3 DNA is TGCGCCAGCAGCCTGGGACAGGGGGCCGAAGAAGCTTTCTTT. As protein: CASSLGQGAEEAFF.

This clonotype was seen repeatedly, ten times or more. The rearrangement joins TRBV7-8 to TRBJ2-1; possibly TRBD2 for D (6 bases). Germline lookup yields CDR1 SGHVS and CDR2 FQNEAQ. This CDR3 is 14 amino acids long. Trimming shortened V by 1 base and J by 9 bases, and 13 bases separated the two germline ends. CDR3 in DNA: TGTGCCAGCAGCTTAGTTACGGGGGTGGGTGAGCAGTTCTTC. Translated: CASSLVTGVGEQFF.

V is TRBV4-3 and J is TRBJ1-6, with 9 bases that match TRBD1. The CDR3 contains 17 residues. CDR1 LGHNA and CDR2 YSLEER come from the germline V gene. The J segment lost 9 bases and the V segment lost 0 bases, leaving 9 bases of the junction unmatched. CDR3 residues: CASSQDPHGTGRSPLHF. CDR3 DNA: TGCGCCAGCAGCCAAGACCCACATGGGACAGGGCGTTCACCCCTCCACTTT.

This clonotype was seen at least ten times. This chain joins TRBV6-2 or TRBV6-3 and TRBJ2-7; 7 nucleotides agree with TRBD1. The germline V gene has CDR1 MNHEY and CDR2 SVGEGT. The V and J ends lost 10 bases and 2 bases, in that order; junction bases with no gene match: 5. This CDR3 is 12 amino acids long. The CDR3 bases are TGTGCCACTCGGGACAGCCCCTACGAGCAGTACGTC. Its protein product is CATRDSPYEQYV.

With respect to this clonotype: A single base separates this from a much larger clone, so it may be a read error. The chain combines TRBV5-1 with TRBJ2-1, with a possible D match to TRBD2 (5 bases). The CDR3 is 14 amino acids. CDR1 and CDR2 from the germline V gene are SGHRS and YFSETQ. The CDR3 nucleotides are TGCGCCAGCAGCCCGGCGGGCTCCTACACTGAGCAGTTCTTC. This encodes CASSPAGSYTEQFF.

The chain couples TRBV29-1 to TRBJ2-3; no firm D call. CDR1 is SQVTM and CDR2 is ANQGSEA in the germline V gene. The V end lost 2 bases, the J end lost 4 bases, and 10 bases lay between the germline ends. This CDR3 contains 13 residues. Written as DNA, the CDR3 is TGCAGCGTTGAACTCAAAATGGCAGATACGCAGTATTTT. Amino acids: CSVELKMADTQYF.

This clonotype was counted at least ten times. The V call is TRBV5-1, the J call TRBJ1-2, with a tentative D call TRBD1 (6 bases). The CDR3 has 15 amino acids. CDR1 and CDR2 from the germline V gene are SGHRS and YFSETQ. Trimming took 4 bases from V and 2 from J, leaving 15 bases between them. The CDR3 sequence is CASSTSPDRNYGYTF. In nucleotides, the CDR3 is TGCGCCAGCAGCACCAGTCCGGACAGAAACTATGGCTACACCTTC.

This clonotype was recorded at least ten times. This chain links TRBV7-8 with TRBJ1-5; D gene unclear. CDR1 is SGHVS, CDR2 FQNEAQ, per germline. The CDR3 has 15 amino acids. Deletions cut 2 bases from V and 5 bases from J, with 13 bases between. CDR3 sequence reads: CASSLRVAEDQPQHF. The CDR3 coding sequence is TGTGCCAGCAGCTTAAGGGTCGCAGAGGATCAGCCCCAGCATTTT.

At least ten counts were recorded for this clonotype. The chain links TRBV5-1 to TRBJ1-4, with a tentative D call TRBD1 (6 bases). Germline V gives CDR1 SGHRS, CDR2 YFSETQ. The CDR3 extends over 16 amino acids. V lost 1 base to trimming and J lost 4 bases, with 14 bases between them. CDR3 sequence (DNA): TGCGCCAGCAGCTTGCGGACAGCGATTAATAATGAAAAACTGTTTTTT. This sequence encodes CASSLRTAINNEKLFF.

This clonotype has ten or more counts. The chain links TRBV24-1 to TRBJ2-5; 11 nucleotides match TRBD1. V shed 12 bases, J shed 4 bases, and the junction held 9 bases outside the gene matches. This CDR3 is built from 14 residues. The germline V gene encodes CDR1 KGHDR and CDR2 SFDVKD. The CDR3 DNA sequence: TGTGCCGCAGCTGGACAGGGGGCGACAGAGACCCAGTACTTC. Translated: CAAAGQGATETQYF.

In this sample, this clonotype turned up many times. The V call is TRBV5-1, the J call TRBJ1-2; 9 nucleotides align to TRBD1. The CDR3 is 14 residues long. Losses at the gene ends were 4 bases for V and 6 bases for J; bases not matched to a gene: 7. Germline CDR1 is SGHRS and CDR2 is YFSETQ. In DNA, the CDR3 is TGCGCCAGCAGCCTCGGGGACAGGGAAGATGGCTACACCTTC. Amino acids: CASSLGDREDGYTF.

There are many counts of this clonotype. This chain joins TRBV20-1 and TRBJ1-5; 9 bases are shared with TRBD1. Germline V gene sequence: CDR1 DFQATT, CDR2 SNEGSKA (reference sequence). The CDR3 runs to 12 residues. The CDR3 region has the DNA TGCAGCTCCGGGACAGGGAATCAGCCCCAGCATTTT. It codes for CSSGTGNQPQHF.